These 26 T cell receptor beta chains originate from one sample sequenced in a study of shared clonotypes between healthy human individuals. Libraries were prepared by immunoSEQ multiplex PCR; TCRdb keeps only in-frame clonotypes and omits some of them. The table has around 990,000 clones, approximately 80% seen once. The specimen sequenced was memory CD4+ T cells from PBMCs. Subset here: CD45RA-negative fraction. The receptors derive from a man aged 18 to 30 in good health. Some clones in this sample may be carry-over from other donors' samples.

This clone was picked up one time. The chain uses TRBV6-6 and TRBJ2-7; D tentatively fits TRBD1 or TRBD2 (5 bases each). With 6 bases removed from V and 12 bases from J, the gap between germline ends came to 21 bases. Germline CDR1 is MNHNY and CDR2 is SVGAGI (reference sequence). The CDR3 runs 13 residues. The CDR3 loop is CASRDPVPGAPYF. The CDR3 DNA follows: TGTGCCAGCAGAGACCCGGTCCCCGGGGCCCCGTACTTC.

The J gene is TRBJ2-7, the V gene TRBV28; D is ambiguous. Germline V gives CDR1 MDHEN, CDR2 SYDVKM. V was trimmed by 6 bases and J by 2 bases, leaving 14 bases between them. CDR3 length: 14 residues. The CDR3, as DNA: TGTGCCAGCAGCACCCAACCCTTGACCTACGAGCAGTACTTC. This codes for CASSTQPLTYEQYF.

The chain uses TRBV29-1 and TRBJ2-7; a possible D gene is TRBD1 (6 bases). Germline V gives CDR1 SQVTM, CDR2 ANQGSEA. Trimming removed 5 bases at V and 7 bases at J, with 18 bases between. The CDR3 runs to 13 residues. CDR3 residues: CSVPGARRGEQYF. In DNA form, the CDR3 reads TGCAGCGTTCCAGGGGCACGAAGAGGAGAGCAGTACTTC.

The rearrangement uses TRBV7-2 and TRBJ1-5, with D unclear. The V gene's germline CDR1 is SGHTA and CDR2 FQGNSA. The CDR3 has 16 residues. Trimming pared 1 base from V and 2 bases from J, leaving 12 bases between. CDR3 in DNA: TGTGCCAGCAGCTTAGGAGCGGGAGGAGGCAATCAGCCCCAGCATTTT. This translates into CASSLGAGGGNQPQHF.

In the case of this clone: Other DNA sequences of this sample code for an identical CDR3. The rearrangement uses TRBV6-5 and TRBJ2-1; D gene ambiguous. The CDR3 sequence is 12 residues long. Germline loops: CDR1 MNHEY, CDR2 SVGAGI. Trimming took 6 bases from V and 0 from J, leaving 3 bases between them. Here the CDR3 reads CASSPSYNEQFF. Written as DNA, the CDR3 is TGTGCCAGCAGCCCCTCCTACAATGAGCAGTTCTTC.

V and J are TRBV7-8 and TRBJ2-7; maybe TRBD2 (5 bases). This CDR3 contains 13 residues. V lost 5 bases and J 6 bases, leaving 14 bases between the germline ends. Germline assignment: CDR1 SGHVS and CDR2 FQNEAQ. The CDR3 region is CASSPEGRLEQYF. The CDR3 DNA sequence: TGTGCCAGCAGCCCCGAGGGCCGGCTCGAGCAGTACTTC.

V gene TRBV28 combines with J gene TRBJ1-1; unclear D gene. The CDR3 sequence is 13 residues long. V shed 8 bases and J shed 1 base, with 11 bases lying between them. Germline V CDR1 and CDR2: MDHEN, SYDVKM. CDR3 amino acids: CASFRQENTEAFF. For the CDR3, the DNA is TGTGCCAGCTTTCGGCAGGAGAACACTGAAGCTTTCTTT.

The chain couples TRBV10-3 to TRBJ1-1; D remains ambiguous. Per the germline V gene, CDR1 is ENHRY and CDR2 is SYGVKD. The CDR3 totals 16 residues. V was trimmed by 0 bases and J by 7 bases, leaving 18 bases between them. CDR3: CAISESYTADEHEAFF. In DNA form, the CDR3 reads TGTGCCATCAGTGAGTCGTACACGGCAGATGAACATGAAGCTTTCTTT.

On this clone: The sample contains more than one DNA sequence encoding this CDR3. V is TRBV7-6 and J is TRBJ2-7; perhaps TRBD2 as D (5 bases). CDR3 length: 13 residues. Trimming cost V 2 bases and J 3 bases, with 8 bases left between them. CDR1 and CDR2 from the germline V gene are SGHVS and FNYEAQ. The CDR3 sequence: CASSLSRDYEQYF. Here the CDR3 DNA reads TGTGCCAGCAGCTTAAGTCGGGACTACGAGCAGTACTTC.

This clone was observed a handful of times. CDR3 DNA sequence: TGTGCCAGCAGTTTAAGGGGCGCCTTTAATGAAAAACTGTTTTTT. It codes for CASSLRGAFNEKLFF. The J gene is TRBJ1-4, the V gene TRBV27; D possibly corresponds to TRBD1 (5 bases). This CDR3 comprises 15 residues. CDR1 and CDR2 (germline): MNHEY, SMNVEV (reference sequence). V gave up 2 bases and J gave up 4 bases, with 11 bases separating them.

This clone was seen ten or more times. The V call is TRBV4-2, the J call TRBJ2-5, with D possibly matching TRBD2 (6 bases). The CDR3 sequence is 13 residues long. Germline V gives CDR1 LGHNA, CDR2 YNFKEQ. The germline V and J ends were trimmed by 4 bases and 2 bases, with 8 bases remaining between them. The CDR3 coding sequence is TGTGCCAGCAGCCGGGGGGTACAAGAGACCCAGTACTTC. As protein: CASSRGVQETQYF.

Comments on this clone: A much larger clone differs by one base, so this may be a read error. The sample holds other DNA sequences that translate to the same CDR3. The CDR3 nucleotides are TGTGCCAGCAGTGGGGACAGGGTGCCCTACGAGCAGTACTTC. This encodes CASSGDRVPYEQYF. The chain is built from TRBV2 and TRBJ2-7; 9 positions agree with TRBD1. V lost 4 bases, J lost 2 bases, and 3 bases stayed unmatched. Germline V lookup: CDR1 SNHLY, CDR2 FYNNEI. This CDR3 is 14 amino acids long.

This rearrangement joins TRBV19 to TRBJ2-3, with D tentatively TRBD2 (6 bases). This CDR3 comprises 15 residues. The V gene lost 1 base and the J gene lost 6 bases, with 14 bases spanning the gap. Germline V gene data show CDR1 as LNHDA and CDR2 as SQIVND (reference sequence). CDR3 protein: CASSIGTSGGDTQYF. The CDR3 DNA reads as TGTGCCAGTAGTATAGGTACTTCCGGAGGGGATACGCAGTATTTT. Filled out from reference TRBV19 and TRBJ2-3, the complete variable domain reads DGGITQSPKYLFRKEGQNVTLSCEQNLNHDAMYWYRQDPGQGLRLIYYSQIVNDFQKGDIAEGYSVSREKKESFPLTVTSAQKNPTAFYLCASSIGTSGGDTQYFGPGTRLTVL.

The chain carries TRBV30 and TRBJ1-3; no clear D gene. The germline V and J ends were trimmed by 1 base and 2 bases, with 6 bases remaining between them. The V gene's germline CDR1 is GTSNPN and CDR2 SVGIG (reference sequence). There are 13 residues in the CDR3. The CDR3 loop reads CAWSEQAGNTIYF. DNA for the CDR3: TGTGCCTGGAGTGAACAAGCTGGAAACACCATATATTTT.

The rearrangement uses TRBV5-6 and TRBJ2-3; 12 bases agree with TRBD2. CDR1 and CDR2 from the germline V gene are SGHDT and YYEEEE. The CDR3 sequence is 16 residues long. V gave up 0 bases and J gave up 6 bases; unmatched junction bases: 5. CDR3 sequence: CASSLGLAGEGDTQYF. In nucleotides, the CDR3 is TGTGCCAGCAGCTTGGGACTAGCGGGAGAAGGGGATACGCAGTATTTT.

The chain is built from TRBV4-1 and TRBJ2-5; perhaps D is TRBD1 or TRBD2 (5 bases each). This CDR3 contains 15 residues. CDR1 and CDR2 (germline): MGHRA, YSYEKL. The V and J ends lost 0 bases and 6 bases respectively, with 14 bases between them. The CDR3 coding sequence is TGCGCCAGCAGCCAAGAAATGGCCGGGGCCAAGACCCAGTACTTC. Amino acid sequence: CASSQEMAGAKTQYF.

This clone was counted between two and nine times. The sample has other DNA sequences that encode this CDR3 too. The rearrangement joins TRBV2 to TRBJ1-5; 9 nucleotides line up with TRBD1. With V trimmed by 5 bases and J by 3 bases, 5 bases remained unmatched. The CDR3 has 15 amino acids. Germline values: CDR1 SNHLY, CDR2 FYNNEI. The CDR3, as DNA: TGTGCCAGCAGTCGGGACAGGGCCTCCAATCAGCCCCAGCATTTT. Translation: CASSRDRASNQPQHF.

The chain links TRBV15 to TRBJ2-3; no clear D. The CDR3 totals 16 residues. CDR1 LNHNV and CDR2 YYDKDF come from the germline V gene (reference sequence). V was shortened by 1 base and J by 8 bases, with 19 bases between the two germline ends. CDR3 sequence (DNA): TGTGCCACCAGCAGAGGGTCAGCCGAACGGTCGGGTACGCAGTATTTT. Amino acid sequence: CATSRGSAERSGTQYF.

The rearrangement uses TRBV7-9 and TRBJ1-2; a possible D gene is TRBD1 (6 bases). Germline V gene lookup returns CDR1 SEHNR and CDR2 FQNEAQ (reference sequence). V was cut by 1 base and J by 1 base, with 10 bases left in between. The CDR3 loop spans 15 amino acids. The CDR3 sequence: CASSLVYRDNYGYTF. In DNA, the CDR3 is TGTGCCAGCAGCTTAGTCTACAGGGATAACTATGGCTACACCTTC.

This chain joins TRBV29-1 and TRBJ2-5; D remains unclear. Trimming removed 4 bases from V and 4 bases from J, with 7 bases in between. Germline V CDR1 and CDR2: SQVTM, ANQGSEA. The CDR3 contains 11 residues. DNA for the CDR3: TGCAGCGTTGGGGAACGAGAGACCCAGTACTTC. Protein sequence: CSVGERETQYF.

Of note for this clone: The sample holds other DNA sequences that translate to the same CDR3. The rearrangement links TRBV28 to TRBJ2-2; D not certain. The CDR3 runs to 13 residues. Looked up from germline, CDR1 is MDHEN and CDR2 is SYDVKM. V was pared by 6 bases and J by 1 base, with 6 bases between. CDR3 sequence (DNA): TGTGCCAGCAGCAGTCGGAACACCGGGGAGCTGTTTTTT. Translated, it gives CASSSRNTGELFF.

The chain is built from TRBV5-8 and TRBJ1-3; D not certain. Trimming shortened V by 2 bases and J by 0 bases, and 6 bases separated the two germline ends. The CDR3 totals 14 residues. The V gene's germline CDR1 is SGHTS and CDR2 YDEGEE. DNA for the CDR3: TGTGCCAGCAGCTTAGGGATCTCTGGAAACACCATATATTTT. Amino acid sequence: CASSLGISGNTIYF.

This rearrangement joins TRBV5-4 to TRBJ2-7, with unresolved D. Germline V gene data show CDR1 as SGHNT and CDR2 as YYREEE (reference sequence). V lost 4 bases to trimming and J lost 6 bases, with 14 bases between them. The CDR3 loop spans 13 amino acids. The DNA for the CDR3 is TGTGCCAGCAGCACCGGCTCGGGCTTCGAGCAGTACTTC. Residues: CASSTGSGFEQYF.

Details on this clone: At one end the junction does not follow the germline gene, possibly because of a read error. The chain links TRBV4-2 to TRBJ1-4, with 9 bases fitting TRBD1. Germline V CDR1 and CDR2: LGHNA, YNFKEQ. This CDR3 comprises 16 residues. CDR3 sequence reads: CASSEENRGRGEKLFF. The CDR3 DNA reads as TGTGCCAGCAGCGAAGAGAACAGGGGGCGCGGTGAAAAACTGTTTTTT.

This chain links TRBV5-1 with TRBJ1-2; 10 bases are shared with TRBD1. Germline CDR1 and CDR2: SGHRS and YFSETQ. V lost 7 bases and J lost 2; bases outside the gene matches: 17. CDR3 length equals 18 residues. CDR3 loop: CASRPRDRGSSSNYGYTF. The CDR3 nucleotides are TGCGCCAGCCGACCTCGGGACAGGGGATCATCCTCGAACTATGGCTACACCTTC.

The chain combines TRBV4-2 with TRBJ2-5; D unresolved. The germline V gene encodes CDR1 LGHNA and CDR2 YNFKEQ. This CDR3 is built from 13 residues. V lost 3 bases to trimming and J lost 3 bases, with 8 bases between them. The DNA for the CDR3 is TGTGCCAGCAGCCACCGGTCCGAAGAGACCCAGTACTTC. Its translation: CASSHRSEETQYF.